These T cell receptor beta chains were read from a single sample in a study of blood T cell repertoires in COVID-19. Repertoires were generated with immunoSEQ multiplex PCR, while TCRdb's copy carries only in-frame clones and drops some. The sample consists of roughly 280,000 clones, 75% to 90% of them appearing once. Sequencing was carried out using PBMCs or T cells enriched from blood (not recorded which). The source is a woman in her thirties with acute COVID-19. Both conserved end residues are part of each CDR3. Each record gives: clone size, D gene, J gene, V gene, CDR3 DNA, CDR3 protein. The D gene is left open where the match is weak. Only part of the rows carry a size: once, few, many, or a class if the clone is expanded.

NA,TRBD2,TRBJ2-1,TRBV7-8,TGTGCCAGCAGTAAAGGGAGGGATTCGAATGAGCAGTTCTTC,CASSKGRDSNEQFF
NA,TRBD2,TRBJ2-1,TRBV7-9,TGTGCCAGCAGCTTCCAGACTAGCGGCTCGAATGAGCAGTTCTTC,CASSFQTSGSNEQFF
NA,NA,TRBJ2-1,TRBV11-3,TGTGCCAGCAGCTTAGGTAACACCGGGGGTTACAATGAGCAGTTCTTC,CASSLGNTGGYNEQFF
NA,NA,TRBJ1-4,TRBV30,TGTGCCTGGAGTGTACTACCGACTAATGAAAAACTGTTTTTT,CAWSVLPTNEKLFF
NA,NA,TRBJ1-2,TRBV29-1,TGCAGCGTCGGGGTGGCCAGGCCGATTAACTATGGCTACACCTTC,CSVGVARPINYGYTF
NA,NA,TRBJ2-7,TRBV20-1,TGCAGTGTGACTGATTCCTACGAGCAGTACTTC,CSVTDSYEQYF
NA,TRBD2,TRBJ2-2,TRBV9,TGTGCCAGCAGCGTAGTAAGCGGGAGCGGCGGGGAGCTGTTTTTT,CASSVVSGSGGELFF
once,TRBD1,TRBJ1-5,TRBV19,TGTGCCACTCGGACAGGCCATAGCAATCAGCCCCAGCATTTT,CATRTGHSNQPQHF
NA,NA,TRBJ2-7,TRBV29-1,TGCAGCGTATCGAAGGGGGACTCCTACGAGCAGTACTTC,CSVSKGDSYEQYF
NA,NA,TRBJ1-2,TRBV19,TGTGCCAGTAGTCCTCTACTCGGGACTGACAACTATGGCTACACCTTC,CASSPLLGTDNYGYTF
NA,NA,TRBJ1-5,TRBV28,TGTGCCAGCAGTTCTGACTCGACAGGATATAGCAATCAGCCCCAGCATTTT,CASSSDSTGYSNQPQHF
NA,TRBD1,TRBJ1-5,TRBV6-5,TGTGCCAGCAGTACCGACAGGGGCAATCAGCCCCAGCATTTT,CASSTDRGNQPQHF
NA,TRBD1,TRBJ1-1,TRBV6-5,TGTGCCAGCAGTTACGGACAGGGGATGAACACTGAAGCTTTCTTT,CASSYGQGMNTEAFF
NA,TRBD1,TRBJ1-2,TRBV7-8,TGTGCCAGCAGCCAGACAGGGGACAATGGCTACACCTTC,CASSQTGDNGYTF
NA,NA,TRBJ1-3,TRBV24-1,TGTGCCACCGTCCTCTCTGGAAACACCATATATTTT,CATVLSGNTIYF
NA,TRBD2,TRBJ2-2,TRBV7-3,TGTGCCAGCAGCTTGTCTGGGGGGGAGATCACCGGGGAGCTGTTTTTT,CASSLSGGEITGELFF
once,NA,TRBJ2-3,TRBV3-1/TRBV3-2,TGTGCCAGCAGCCGTCGGGAAACAGATACGCAGTATTTT,CASSRRETDTQYF
NA,NA,TRBJ2-3,TRBV28,TGTGCCAGCAGTTTAATGTCTAGCGGCACAGATACGCAGTATTTT,CASSLMSSGTDTQYF
once,TRBD2,TRBJ2-3,TRBV15,TGTGCCACCAGCTATATGACTAGCGGAGGGTCGGATACGCAGTATTTT,CATSYMTSGGSDTQYF
NA,TRBD1,TRBJ1-2,TRBV5-4,TGTGCCAGCAGTCCGGGGACAGGGTTTGGCTACACCTTC,CASSPGTGFGYTF
NA,NA,TRBJ1-5,TRBV7-2,TGTGCCAGCAGTGTCGTTCAGCCCCAGCATTTT,CASSVVQPQHF
NA,NA,TRBJ2-7,TRBV27,TGTGCCAGCAGTTTACTAGGAAGCGAGCAGTACTTC,CASSLLGSEQYF
many,TRBD1,TRBJ2-3,TRBV7-9,TGTGCCAGCAGCCTCGGACAGGGGGAAACAGATACGCAGTATTTT,CASSLGQGETDTQYF
NA,TRBD2,TRBJ2-2,TRBV25-1,TGTGCCAGCAGTGAAGGGTCTCTAGCGGGAGTAACCGGGGAGCTGTTTTTT,CASSEGSLAGVTGELFF
NA,NA,TRBJ1-1,TRBV3-1/TRBV3-2,TGTGCCAGCAGCCAAATGGTGAGCACTGAAGCTTTCTTT,CASSQMVSTEAFF
NA,TRBD2,TRBJ2-7,TRBV5-1,TGCGCCAGCAGCTCGTCCGGGACTAGCGGGTTTTTCTCCTACGAGCAGTACTTC,CASSSSGTSGFFSYEQYF
NA,TRBD1,TRBJ1-1,TRBV28,TGTGCCGTGAACAGGGGCCCGAACACTGAAGCTTTCTTT,CAVNRGPNTEAFF
NA,TRBD1,TRBJ1-5,TRBV10-2,TGCGCCAGCAGTGGATCCGGGACAGTAGGTCAGCCCCAGCATTTT,CASSGSGTVGQPQHF
NA,TRBD1,TRBJ1-5,TRBV6-5,TGTGCCAGCAGTTACTTCCCAGGGGGCGGTCAGCCCCAGCATTTT,CASSYFPGGGQPQHF
NA,NA,TRBJ1-5,TRBV6-4,TGTGCCAGCAGTGAGGGGGCCAATCAGCCCCAGCATTTT,CASSEGANQPQHF
once,TRBD2,TRBJ2-1,TRBV4-3,TGCGCCAGCAGCCAAGAGATCGGCCCGGGACTAAGAACGCAGTTCTTC,CASSQEIGPGLRTQFF
once,NA,TRBJ2-5,TRBV29-1,TGCAGCGCCCAACTGACGTCGGGGGAAGAGACCCAGTACTTC,CSAQLTSGEETQYF
NA,TRBD1,TRBJ2-7,TRBV19,TGTGCCAGTAGTATCGGACAGGGACACTACGAGCAGTACTTC,CASSIGQGHYEQYF
NA,NA,TRBJ1-4,TRBV24-1,TGTGCCACCAGTGATTCCACAGGGAACGCTAATGAAAAACTGTTTTTT,CATSDSTGNANEKLFF
NA,TRBD2,TRBJ2-7,TRBV20-1,TGCAGTGCTAGTCCCGGGACTACCCTTCGCGAGCAGTACTTC,CSASPGTTLREQYF
NA,NA,TRBJ1-2,TRBV2,TGTGCCACCAACACGTATGGCTACACCTTC,CATNTYGYTF
NA,TRBD2,TRBJ2-3,TRBV27,TGTGCCAGCATCGGACGGCTAGCGGGAGGATATACGCAGTATTTT,CASIGRLAGGYTQYF
NA,TRBD2,TRBJ2-1,TRBV2,TGTGCCAGCAGCGTGACTAGCGGGAGGAACAATGAGCAGTTCTTC,CASSVTSGRNNEQFF
NA,NA,TRBJ1-1,TRBV7-2,TGTGCCAGCAGCTTAGGACAGTTGAACACTGAAGCTTTCTTT,CASSLGQLNTEAFF
NA,TRBD2,TRBJ2-1,TRBV10-3,TGTGCCATCAGTGAGTCGTCGGCCCTAGCGGGTAATTCCTACAATGAGCAGTTCTTC,CAISESSALAGNSYNEQFF
NA,TRBD1,TRBJ2-7,TRBV28,TGTGCCAGCACCCCGGGACAGGTGTCCTACGAGCAGTACTTC,CASTPGQVSYEQYF
NA,TRBD1,TRBJ2-2,TRBV24-1,TGTGCCACCAGTGATTTGCAGGCAGGGGGAGCCGGGGAGCTGTTTTTT,CATSDLQAGGAGELFF
NA,NA,TRBJ2-2,TRBV23-1,TGCGCCAGCACCTCTCCCCCCGGGGAGCTGTTTTTT,CASTSPPGELFF
NA,TRBD2,TRBJ2-7,TRBV2,TGTGCCAGCAGGGGGGGGTTAGGCGCGGCTAGCGCTAGCCACGAGCAGTACTTC,CASRGGLGAASASHEQYF
NA,NA,TRBJ1-1,TRBV18,TGTGCCAGCTCACCAATTTCGGGGGGAGACACTGAAGCTTTCTTT,CASSPISGGDTEAFF
once,TRBD2,TRBJ2-1,TRBV7-9,TGTGCCAGCAGCTTAGTAGCGGGAGGGCTCAATGAGCAGTTCTTC,CASSLVAGGLNEQFF
NA,NA,TRBJ1-4,TRBV6-5,TGTGCCAGCAGCCCGGGGGCAACTAATGAAAAACTGTTTTTT,CASSPGATNEKLFF
NA,TRBD1,TRBJ2-7,TRBV6-2/TRBV6-3,TGTGCCAGCAGTTACTCCGGGACAGCATACGAGCAGTACTTC,CASSYSGTAYEQYF